A single sample is the source of the 20 T cell receptor beta chains below, sequenced in a study of shared clonotypes between healthy human individuals. Profiled with immunoSEQ multiplex PCR; TCRdb holds only in-frame clones, not every one. The top ten hold around 1.8% of the sample, which has hundreds of thousands of clones, less than 80% seen once. Sequenced material: memory CD4+ T cells sorted from blood. As to subset: CD45RA-negative fraction. Receptors originate from a woman between 25 and 40 years old in good health.

This chain joins TRBV7-2 and TRBJ2-7; 9 bases fit TRBD1. Germline trimming cut 5 bases from V and 5 bases from J; bases unmatched to any gene: 7. The CDR3 is 14 amino acids. CDR1 is SGHTA, CDR2 FQGNSA, per germline. This CDR3 reads CASSGTGNRNEQYF. CDR3 sequence (DNA): TGTGCCAGCAGCGGGACAGGGAACCGGAACGAGCAGTACTTC.

V is TRBV28 and J is TRBJ2-7; no firm D call. The CDR3 is 13 residues long. Germline CDR1 is MDHEN and CDR2 is SYDVKM. V was cut by 7 bases and J by 0 bases, with 10 bases left in between. The CDR3 DNA reads as TGTGCCAGCACTAATGGTCTCTCCTACGAGCAGTACTTC. Its protein is CASTNGLSYEQYF.

The rearrangement links TRBV4-1 to TRBJ2-7; TRBD1 might be the D (6 bases). The CDR3 consists of 15 residues. With 1 base removed from V and 2 bases from J, the gap between germline ends came to 12 bases. CDR1 and CDR2 (germline): MGHRA, YSYEKL. The CDR3 spells CASSQAPGTTYEQYF. CDR3 DNA: TGCGCCAGCAGCCAAGCTCCCGGGACAACCTACGAGCAGTACTTC.

The genes are TRBV27 and TRBJ1-2; D might be TRBD1 (5 bases). V dropped 5 bases and J dropped 4 bases, with 17 bases sitting between them. CDR1 and CDR2 from the germline V gene are MNHEY and SMNVEV (reference sequence). CDR3 length: 15 residues. CDR3 nucleotides: TGTGCCAGCAGTCCGCGACCTTCGGACACCTATGGCTACACCTTC. Its protein product is CASSPRPSDTYGYTF.

This sequence joins TRBV29-1 and TRBJ1-2; no clear D gene. The CDR3 contains 13 residues. The V gene lost 6 bases and the J gene lost 7 bases, with 18 bases spanning the gap. Germline CDR1 is SQVTM and CDR2 is ANQGSEA. The CDR3 nucleotides are TGCAGCGTCATCGGAGGGAGGGTTGGTGGCTACACCTTC. Translated: CSVIGGRVGGYTF.

V and J are TRBV7-8 and TRBJ2-7; D is perhaps TRBD1 or TRBD2 (5 bases each). This CDR3 region has 15 residues. Between the trimmed V and J ends, which lost 5 bases and 5 bases, there was a span of 19 bases. Germline V gives CDR1 SGHVS, CDR2 FQNEAQ. The CDR3 is CASSPRDLRKDEQYF. The CDR3 nucleotides are TGTGCCAGCAGCCCAAGGGACCTCAGGAAGGACGAGCAGTACTTC.

The chain links TRBV7-9 to TRBJ2-5, with D hard to call. Germline values: CDR1 SEHNR, CDR2 FQNEAQ (reference sequence). The CDR3 extends over 12 amino acids. Deletions cut 3 bases from V and 4 bases from J, with 6 bases between. The CDR3 DNA reads TGTGCCAGCAGCTTGTTCTTAGAGACCCAGTACTTC. Protein: CASSLFLETQYF.

The chain combines TRBV5-1 with TRBJ1-3; D gene uncertain. CDR3 length: 15 residues. Germline assignment: CDR1 SGHRS and CDR2 YFSETQ. Trimming shortened V by 0 bases and J by 0 bases, and 7 bases separated the two germline ends. The CDR3 loop is CASSLATFSGNTIYF. The CDR3 DNA reads as TGCGCCAGCAGCTTGGCGACTTTCTCTGGAAACACCATATATTTT.

This clone showed up just once. V gene TRBV6-5 combines with J gene TRBJ1-2, with unresolved D. The CDR3 totals 12 residues. Germline lookup yields CDR1 MNHEY and CDR2 SVGAGI. V gave up 6 bases and J gave up 7 bases, with 12 bases separating them. This CDR3 reads CASRTDLGGYTF. The CDR3 nucleotides are TGTGCCAGCAGGACGGACCTTGGTGGCTACACCTTC.

This chain joins TRBV2 and TRBJ2-1, with 7 positions matching TRBD2. This CDR3 contains 15 residues. CDR1 is SNHLY, CDR2 FYNNEI, per germline. Trimming cost V 1 base and J 2 bases; bases outside gene matches: 2. CDR3 protein: CASSEETSPYNEQFF. CDR3 in DNA: TGTGCCAGCAGTGAAGAGACTAGCCCCTACAATGAGCAGTTCTTC.

The CDR3 here is CASSSPRTDTNEQFF. CDR3 nucleotides: TGTGCCAGCAGTTCCCCACGAACCGACACGAATGAGCAGTTCTTC. The chain employs TRBV28 and TRBJ2-1; no clear D. With 4 bases removed from V and 7 bases from J, the gap between germline ends came to 17 bases. Germline V gene data show CDR1 as MDHEN and CDR2 as SYDVKM. The CDR3 contains 15 residues.

This chain joins TRBV4-1 and TRBJ2-7; D ambiguous. V gave up 0 bases and J gave up 4 bases, with 16 bases separating them. Germline CDR1 MGHRA, CDR2 YSYEKL. The length of the CDR3 is 16 residues. Written as DNA, the CDR3 is TGCGCCAGCAGCCAAGATGGCAGCACTTGGTCTTACGAGCAGTACTTC. This gives the protein CASSQDGSTWSYEQYF.

This clone showed up just once. The chain combines TRBV28 with TRBJ1-5; D uncertain. Germline values: CDR1 MDHEN, CDR2 SYDVKM. The CDR3 contains 14 residues. V dropped 7 bases and J dropped 3 bases, with 13 bases sitting between them. CDR3 region: CASNPPGFNQPQHF. The CDR3 DNA reads as TGTGCCAGCAACCCCCCGGGGTTCAATCAGCCCCAGCATTTT.

The chain joins TRBV7-2 to TRBJ2-2; 7 positions match TRBD2. CDR1 is SGHTA, CDR2 FQGNSA, per germline. J was trimmed by 6 bases and V by 1 base; bases with no gene match: 11. This CDR3 region has 17 residues. The CDR3 nucleotides are TGTGCCAGCAGCTTAGGGACTAGTTTTGGTCCGTCCGGGGAGCTGTTTTTT. This translates into CASSLGTSFGPSGELFF.

The V and J genes are TRBV28 and TRBJ1-2; D is unresolved. V lost 6 bases and J lost 1, with 15 bases in between. The CDR3 consists of 15 residues. Germline CDR1 is MDHEN and CDR2 is SYDVKM. Written as DNA, the CDR3 is TGTGCCAGCAGCCTGCTACAGACGAATAACTATGGCTACACCTTC. The encoded protein is CASSLLQTNNYGYTF.

The genes are TRBV25-1 and TRBJ2-1, with no clear D. Germline values: CDR1 MGHDK, CDR2 SYGVNS. The CDR3 contains 15 residues. The V end lost 4 bases, the J end lost 0 bases, and 10 bases lay between the germline ends. CDR3 nucleotide sequence: TGTGCCAGCAGTGGTAAGGTCCTCTCCTACAATGAGCAGTTCTTC. The encoded protein is CASSGKVLSYNEQFF.

The chain uses TRBV28 and TRBJ1-5, with D possibly TRBD1 on 5 matching bases. Germline V CDR1 and CDR2: MDHEN, SYDVKM. Deletions cut 6 bases from V and 7 bases from J, with 16 bases between. The CDR3 sequence is 14 residues long. CDR3 nucleotides: TGTGCCAGCAGCGTCCCCGGGGGTCGGCAGCCCCAGCATTTT. This codes for CASSVPGGRQPQHF.

This chain connects TRBV2 to TRBJ2-3, with D tentatively TRBD2 (6 bases). The CDR3 runs 14 residues. The V and J ends lost 7 bases and 0 bases respectively, with 11 bases between them. Germline CDR1 and CDR2: SNHLY and FYNNEI. CDR3 in amino acids: CASKGTVSTDTQYF. The DNA for the CDR3 is TGTGCCAGCAAGGGGACTGTAAGCACAGATACGCAGTATTTT. Based on the CDR3 plus reference TRBV2 and TRBJ2-3, the full variable domain is EPEVTQTPSHQVTQMGQEVILRCVPISNHLYFYWYRQILGQKVEFLVSFYNNEISEKSEIFDDQFSVERPDGSNFTLKIRSTKLEDSAMYFCASKGTVSTDTQYFGPGTRLTVL.

This clone was counted a few times. The chain employs TRBV10-3 and TRBJ1-1; 11 nucleotides match TRBD1. The V gene's germline CDR1 is ENHRY and CDR2 SYGVKD. CDR3 size: 15 residues. Unmatched junction bases numbered 10, after V lost 7 bases and J lost 6 bases. The CDR3, as DNA: TGTGCCATCAATGACCGGGACAGGGGGAAGTCTGAAGCTTTCTTT. Translating gives CAINDRDRGKSEAFF.

A note on this clone: Other nucleotide sequences from this sample produce the same CDR3. This chain joins TRBV28 and TRBJ1-3, with TRBD1 matching over 7 bases. Trimming removed 5 bases from V and 1 base from J; junction bases left unmatched: 5. Germline CDR1 reads MDHEN; CDR2 reads SYDVKM. The CDR3 extends over 15 amino acids. CDR3 DNA sequence: TGTGCCAGCAGTCCCCGGACAGGATCTGGAAACACCATATATTTT. This encodes CASSPRTGSGNTIYF.